The 5 T cell receptor beta chains below were found in one sample sequenced in a study of T cells in Graves' hyperthyroidism and ophthalmopathy. Using RNA transcripts as the source, TCR beta CDR3 regions were amplified. The HTBI primer set was used in a first-round RT-PCR of the TCR CDR3. TCRdb reanalysed the multiplex PCR reads using MiXCR and keeps one entry per CDR3 protein. Counted here are around 440,000 distinct CDR3 sequences, around 14% occurring once; the ten biggest clones make up approximately 14%. The sequencing input was blood. The receptors were sampled from a woman under 30 with Graves' hyperthyroidism.

This clonotype was picked up a small number of times. The chain has TRBV24-1 and TRBJ1-4; possible D gene TRBD1, 6 bases. This CDR3 is built from 13 residues. Trimming cost V 10 bases and J 9 bases, with 17 bases left between them. CDR1 is KGHDR, CDR2 SFDVKD, per germline. CDR3 bases: TGTGCCACAACAGGGCATTTAGGGAAAAAACTGTTTTTT. Its protein product is CATTGHLGKKLFF.

This clonotype appeared a few times. The rearrangement uses TRBV19 and TRBJ1-6; D gene uncertain. Trimming shortened V by 6 bases and J by 9 bases, and 15 bases separated the two germline ends. CDR3 size: 14 residues. Germline CDR1 reads LNHDA; CDR2 reads SQIVND (reference sequence). The CDR3, as DNA: TGTGCCAGTAGAGTGGACGTATGGGGTTCACCCCTCCACTTT. It codes for CASRVDVWGSPLHF.

This clonotype was seen many times. The V call is TRBV28, the J call TRBJ2-5, with D unclear. Germline V gene data show CDR1 as MDHEN and CDR2 as SYDVKM. Trimming removed 5 bases at V and 6 bases at J, with 7 bases between. There are 11 residues in the CDR3. Here the CDR3 DNA reads TGTGCCAGCAGTGACTGGAAGACCCAGTACTTC. It codes for CASSDWKTQYF. The whole variable domain, filled in from reference TRBV28 and TRBJ2-5, reads DVKVTQSSRYLVKRTGEKVFLECVQDMDHENMFWYRQDPGLGLRLIYFSYDVKMKEKGDIPEGYSVSREKKERFSLILESASTNQTSMYLCASSDWKTQYFGPGTRLLVL.

The chain links TRBV20-1 to TRBJ2-2; tentatively, D is TRBD1 (6 bases). The germline V and J ends were trimmed by 5 bases and 3 bases, with 16 bases remaining between them. The length of the CDR3 is 15 residues. CDR1 is DFQATT, CDR2 SNEGSKA, per germline (reference sequence). CDR3 nucleotides: TGCAGTGCTGCTTCGGTAGGGGGACACACCGGGGAGCTGTTTTTT. It codes for CSAASVGGHTGELFF.

The chain has TRBV7-8 and TRBJ1-5; possibly TRBD1 for D (5 bases). In germline, CDR1 is SGHVS, CDR2 FQNEAQ. The CDR3 extends over 14 amino acids. Trimming removed 5 bases from V and 6 bases from J, with 14 bases in between. CDR3 protein: CASSAGRWGQPQHF. As DNA, the CDR3 is TGTGCCAGCAGCGCGGGACGGTGGGGTCAGCCCCAGCATTTT.